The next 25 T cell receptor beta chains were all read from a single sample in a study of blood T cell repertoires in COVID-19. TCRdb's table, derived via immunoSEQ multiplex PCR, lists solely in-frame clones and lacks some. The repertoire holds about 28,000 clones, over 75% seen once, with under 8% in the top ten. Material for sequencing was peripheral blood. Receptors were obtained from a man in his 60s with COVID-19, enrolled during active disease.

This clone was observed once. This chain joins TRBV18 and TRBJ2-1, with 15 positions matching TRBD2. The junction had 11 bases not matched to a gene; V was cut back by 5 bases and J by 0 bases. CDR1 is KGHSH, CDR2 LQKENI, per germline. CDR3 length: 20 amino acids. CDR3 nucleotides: TGTGCCAGCTCAGTCCTCCCGGGACTAGCGGGAGGAGGCTCCTACAATGAGCAGTTCTTC. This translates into CASSVLPGLAGGGSYNEQFF.

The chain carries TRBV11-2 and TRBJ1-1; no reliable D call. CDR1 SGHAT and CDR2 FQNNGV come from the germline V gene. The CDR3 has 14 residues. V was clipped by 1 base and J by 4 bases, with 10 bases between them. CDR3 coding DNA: TGTGCCAGCAGCTTAGGAGGCTTTAGCACTGAAGCTTTCTTT. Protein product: CASSLGGFSTEAFF.

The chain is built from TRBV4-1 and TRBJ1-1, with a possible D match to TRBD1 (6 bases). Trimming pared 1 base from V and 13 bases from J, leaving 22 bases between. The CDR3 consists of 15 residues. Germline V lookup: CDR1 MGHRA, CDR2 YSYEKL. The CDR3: CASSQGSETGSWGFF. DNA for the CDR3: TGCGCCAGCAGCCAAGGAAGTGAAACAGGGTCTTGGGGTTTCTTT.

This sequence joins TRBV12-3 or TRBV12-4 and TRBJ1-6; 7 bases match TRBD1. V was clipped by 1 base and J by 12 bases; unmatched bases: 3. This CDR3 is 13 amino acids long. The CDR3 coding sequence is TGTGCCAGCAGTTTAGGGTCAGGGGGACCCCTCCACTTT. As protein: CASSLGSGGPLHF.

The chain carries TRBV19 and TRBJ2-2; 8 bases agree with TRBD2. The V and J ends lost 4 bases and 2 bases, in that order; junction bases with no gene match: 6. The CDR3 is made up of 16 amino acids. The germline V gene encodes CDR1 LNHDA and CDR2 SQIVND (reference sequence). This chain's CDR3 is CASSTGSGVNTGELFF. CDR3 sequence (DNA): TGTGCCAGTAGTACCGGTAGCGGGGTAAACACCGGGGAGCTGTTTTTT.

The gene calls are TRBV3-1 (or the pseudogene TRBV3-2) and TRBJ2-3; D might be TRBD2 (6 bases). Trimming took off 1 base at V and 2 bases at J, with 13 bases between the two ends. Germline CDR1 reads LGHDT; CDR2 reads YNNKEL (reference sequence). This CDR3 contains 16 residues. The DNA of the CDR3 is TGTGCCAGCAGCCAAGGAAATAGCGGATACACAGATACGCAGTATTTT. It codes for CASSQGNSGYTDTQYF.

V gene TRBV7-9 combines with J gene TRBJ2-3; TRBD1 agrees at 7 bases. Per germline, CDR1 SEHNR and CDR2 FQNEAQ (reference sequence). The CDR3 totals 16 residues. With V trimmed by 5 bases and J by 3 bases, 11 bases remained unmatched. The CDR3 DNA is TGTGCCAGCAGCCAAACAGGGGCCGAAGGAACAGATACGCAGTATTTT. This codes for CASSQTGAEGTDTQYF.

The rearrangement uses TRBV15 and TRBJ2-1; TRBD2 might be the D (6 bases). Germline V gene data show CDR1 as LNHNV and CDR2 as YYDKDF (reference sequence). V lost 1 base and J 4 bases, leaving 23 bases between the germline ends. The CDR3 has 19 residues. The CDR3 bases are TGTGCCACCAGCAGAGTTCGGGTTACTAGCAGGAACAGATACAATGAGCAGTTCTTC. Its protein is CATSRVRVTSRNRYNEQFF.

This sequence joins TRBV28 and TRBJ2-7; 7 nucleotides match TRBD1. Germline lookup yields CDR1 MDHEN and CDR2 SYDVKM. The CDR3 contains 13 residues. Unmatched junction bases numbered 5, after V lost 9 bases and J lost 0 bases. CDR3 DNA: TGTGCCAGTCACAGGGGAAACTCCTACGAGCAGTACTTC. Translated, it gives CASHRGNSYEQYF.

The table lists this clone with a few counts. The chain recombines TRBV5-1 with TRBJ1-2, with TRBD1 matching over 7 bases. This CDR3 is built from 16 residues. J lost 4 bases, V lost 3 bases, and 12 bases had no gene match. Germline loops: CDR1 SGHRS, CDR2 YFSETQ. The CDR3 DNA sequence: TGCGCCAGCAGCTCCGCATCACCGGGACAGCTCTATGGCTACACCTTC. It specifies CASSSASPGQLYGYTF.

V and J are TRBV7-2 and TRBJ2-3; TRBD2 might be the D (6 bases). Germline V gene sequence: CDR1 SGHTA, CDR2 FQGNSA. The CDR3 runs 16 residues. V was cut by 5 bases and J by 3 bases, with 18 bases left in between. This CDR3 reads CASSLLAGGRTDTQYF. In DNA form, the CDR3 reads TGTGCCAGCAGCCTCCTAGCAGGAGGGAGGACAGATACGCAGTATTTT.

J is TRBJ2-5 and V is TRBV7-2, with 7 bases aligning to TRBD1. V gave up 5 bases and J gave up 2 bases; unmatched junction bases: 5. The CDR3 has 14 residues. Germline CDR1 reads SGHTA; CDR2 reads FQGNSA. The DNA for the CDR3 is TGTGCCAGCAGCCGTCCGGGACAGCAAGAGACCCAGTACTTC. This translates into CASSRPGQQETQYF.

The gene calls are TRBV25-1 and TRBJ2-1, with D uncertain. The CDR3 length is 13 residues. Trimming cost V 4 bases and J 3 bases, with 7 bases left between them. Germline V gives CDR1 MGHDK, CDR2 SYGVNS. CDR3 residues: CASSVSVYNEQFF. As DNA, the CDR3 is TGTGCCAGCAGTGTCAGCGTCTACAATGAGCAGTTCTTC.

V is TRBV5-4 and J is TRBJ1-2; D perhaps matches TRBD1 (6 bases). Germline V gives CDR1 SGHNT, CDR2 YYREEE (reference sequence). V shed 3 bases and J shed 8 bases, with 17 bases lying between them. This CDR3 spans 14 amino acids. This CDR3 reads CASSSLNEGDGYTF. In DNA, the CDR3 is TGTGCCAGCAGCTCCCTTAACGAGGGGGACGGCTACACCTTC.

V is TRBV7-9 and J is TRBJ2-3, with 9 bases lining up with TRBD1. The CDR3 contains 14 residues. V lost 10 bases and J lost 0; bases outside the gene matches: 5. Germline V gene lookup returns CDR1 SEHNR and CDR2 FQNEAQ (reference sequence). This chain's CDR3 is CATTGQGSTDTQYF. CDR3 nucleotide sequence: TGTGCCACCACCGGACAGGGGAGCACAGATACGCAGTATTTT.

CDR3: CASSFSRQVNEKLFF. The CDR3 region has the DNA TGTGCCAGCAGTTTTTCCCGACAAGTTAATGAAAAACTGTTTTTT. V is TRBV7-2 and J is TRBJ1-4, with no clear D. Germline values: CDR1 SGHTA, CDR2 FQGNSA. V lost 6 bases to trimming and J lost 4 bases, with 15 bases between them. The CDR3 sequence is 15 residues long.

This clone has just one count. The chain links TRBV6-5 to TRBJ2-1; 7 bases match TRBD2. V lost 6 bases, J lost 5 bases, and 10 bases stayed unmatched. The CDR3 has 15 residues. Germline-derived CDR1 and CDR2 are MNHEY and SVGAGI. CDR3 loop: CASSRGGEIDNEQFF. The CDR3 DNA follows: TGTGCCAGCAGCCGCGGGGGAGAAATCGACAATGAGCAGTTCTTC.

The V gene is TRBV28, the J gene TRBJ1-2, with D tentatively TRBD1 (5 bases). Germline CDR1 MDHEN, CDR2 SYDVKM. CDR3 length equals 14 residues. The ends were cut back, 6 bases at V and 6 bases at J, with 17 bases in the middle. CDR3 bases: TGTGCCAGCAGGTGGCAGGGTGGGCCTGATGGCTACACCTTC. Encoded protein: CASRWQGGPDGYTF.

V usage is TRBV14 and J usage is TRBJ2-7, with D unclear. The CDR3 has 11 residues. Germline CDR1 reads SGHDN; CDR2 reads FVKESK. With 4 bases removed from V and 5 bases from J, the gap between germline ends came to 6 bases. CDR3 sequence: CASSRAHEQYF. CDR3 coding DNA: TGTGCCAGCAGCCGAGCTCACGAGCAGTACTTC.

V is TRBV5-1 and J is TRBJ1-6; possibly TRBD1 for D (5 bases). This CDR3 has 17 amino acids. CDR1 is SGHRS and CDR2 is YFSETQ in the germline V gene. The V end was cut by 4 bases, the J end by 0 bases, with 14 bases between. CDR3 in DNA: TGCGCCAGCAGCGCAACAGGAAGGAGCTCCTATAATTCACCCCTCCACTTT. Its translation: CASSATGRSSYNSPLHF.

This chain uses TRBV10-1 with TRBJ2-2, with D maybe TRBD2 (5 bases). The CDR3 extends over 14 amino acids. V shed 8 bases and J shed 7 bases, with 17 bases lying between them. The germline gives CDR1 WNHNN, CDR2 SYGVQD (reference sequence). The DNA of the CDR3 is TGCGCCAGCCGGGAAAGTAGACGGGACGGGGAGCTGTTTTTT. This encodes CASRESRRDGELFF.

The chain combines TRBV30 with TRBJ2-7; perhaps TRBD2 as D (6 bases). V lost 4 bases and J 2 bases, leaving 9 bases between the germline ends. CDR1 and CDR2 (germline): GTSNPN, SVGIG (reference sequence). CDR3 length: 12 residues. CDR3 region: CAWIAGPYEQYF. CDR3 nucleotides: TGTGCCTGGATCGCGGGGCCCTACGAGCAGTACTTC. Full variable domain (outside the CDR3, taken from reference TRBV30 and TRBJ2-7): SQTIHQWPATLVQPVGSPLSLECTVEGTSNPNLYWYRQAAGRGLQLLFYSVGIGQISSEVPQNLSASRPQDRQFILSSKKLLLSDSGFYLCAWIAGPYEQYFGPGTRLTVT.

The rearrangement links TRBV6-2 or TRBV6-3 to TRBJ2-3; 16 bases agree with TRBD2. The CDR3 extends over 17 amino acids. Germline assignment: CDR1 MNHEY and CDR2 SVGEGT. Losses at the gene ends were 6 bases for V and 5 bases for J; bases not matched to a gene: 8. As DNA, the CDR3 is TGTGCCAGCAGCCGGGGACTAGCGGGAGGGCCGGGAGATACGCAGTATTTT. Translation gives CASSRGLAGGPGDTQYF.

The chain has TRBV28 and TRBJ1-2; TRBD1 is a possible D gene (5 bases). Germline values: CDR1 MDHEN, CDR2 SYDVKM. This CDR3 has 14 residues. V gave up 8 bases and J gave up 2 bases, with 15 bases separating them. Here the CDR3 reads CASHHIRGNYGYTF. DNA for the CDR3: TGTGCCAGCCATCACATAAGGGGAAACTATGGCTACACCTTC.

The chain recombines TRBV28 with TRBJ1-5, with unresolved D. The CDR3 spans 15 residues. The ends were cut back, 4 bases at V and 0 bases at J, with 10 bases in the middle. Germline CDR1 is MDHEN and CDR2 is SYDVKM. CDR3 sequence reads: CASSSDSNSNQPQHF. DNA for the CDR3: TGTGCCAGCAGTTCGGACTCCAATAGCAATCAGCCCCAGCATTTT.